What follows are 28 T cell receptor beta chains derived from one specimen sequenced in a study of human T cells and chemical hapten exposure. Regarding time point: patch test 1, 2 weeks after DPC sensitization. Treatment: therapeutic diphenylcyclopropenone sensitization with weekly scalp DPC. TCRdb re-analysed the RACE reads in MiXCR, keeping a single row per CDR3 protein. This repertoire shows roughly 180,000 distinct CDR3 sequences, 20% to 25% found once; its top ten account for approximately 6.4%. Specimen: whole blood, collected in connection with sensitization to the hapten diphenylcyclopropenone (DPC). These receptor sequences come from a woman between 45 and 60 years old with alopecia areata. Some clones in this sample may be carry-over from other donors' samples.

The sample holds a few counts of this clonotype. The chain joins TRBV5-1 to TRBJ1-1, with a tentative D call TRBD1 (6 bases). The V end lost 0 bases, the J end lost 3 bases, and 9 bases lay between the germline ends. The CDR3 has 14 amino acids. Per germline, CDR1 SGHRS and CDR2 YFSETQ. CDR3 amino acids: CASSLEGGHTEAFF. The CDR3 DNA is TGCGCCAGCAGCTTGGAGGGGGGCCACACTGAAGCTTTCTTT.

The chain links TRBV6-6 to TRBJ2-7; D is perhaps TRBD1 (7 bases). Germline V lookup: CDR1 MNHNY, CDR2 SVGAGI (reference sequence). Trimming shortened V by 4 bases and J by 1 base, and 17 bases separated the two germline ends. CDR3 size: 16 residues. The CDR3 sequence is CASSSDRARGSYEQYF. CDR3 sequence (DNA): TGTGCCAGCAGTTCCGACAGGGCCCGGGGGTCCTACGAGCAGTACTTC.

This sequence joins TRBV29-1 and TRBJ2-1; D is uncertain. The CDR3 length is 13 residues. V dropped 7 bases and J dropped 0 bases, with 10 bases sitting between them. CDR1 is SQVTM and CDR2 is ANQGSEA in the germline V gene. The CDR3 DNA reads as TGCAGCGCCGCGGTTTCCTCCTACAATGAGCAGTTCTTC. Its protein is CSAAVSSYNEQFF.

The chain is built from TRBV15 and TRBJ2-5; 12 bases are shared with TRBD2. J lost 3 bases, V lost 1 base, and 9 bases had no gene match. The length of the CDR3 is 18 residues. Per germline, CDR1 LNHNV and CDR2 YYDKDF (reference sequence). This CDR3 is CATSRGTSGAKLEETQYF. The DNA of the CDR3 is TGTGCCACCAGCAGAGGGACTAGCGGGGCCAAGCTAGAAGAGACCCAGTACTTC.

The chain is built from TRBV20-1 and TRBJ2-1; 10 bases align to TRBD2. The trim removed 2 bases at V and 5 bases at J, leaving 3 bases unmatched. Germline loops: CDR1 DFQATT, CDR2 SNEGSKA (reference sequence). The CDR3 runs to 14 residues. CDR3 in DNA: TGCAGTGCTAGAAACCTAGCGGGAGACAATGAGCAGTTCTTC. Protein sequence: CSARNLAGDNEQFF.

V gene TRBV7-8 combines with J gene TRBJ1-1, with D unresolved. Trimming removed 1 base from V and 4 bases from J, with 13 bases in between. Germline V lookup: CDR1 SGHVS, CDR2 FQNEAQ. The CDR3 length is 15 residues. CDR3 DNA sequence: TGTGCCAGCAGCTTAGGCGGGAATTGGCCCACTGAAGCTTTCTTT. Amino acids: CASSLGGNWPTEAFF.

This clonotype was found a few times. The chain carries TRBV20-1 and TRBJ1-3; D gene uncertain. The CDR3 is made up of 13 amino acids. Germline CDR1 and CDR2: DFQATT and SNEGSKA (reference sequence). Trimming took off 2 bases at V and 1 base at J, with 6 bases between the two ends. CDR3 in amino acids: CSARRGSGNTIYF. CDR3 bases: TGCAGTGCTAGAAGAGGGTCTGGAAACACCATATATTTT.

The chain links TRBV6-5 to TRBJ2-7; TRBD1 matches at 8 bases. The CDR3 extends over 14 amino acids. Germline V gene data show CDR1 as MNHEY and CDR2 as SVGAGI. Unmatched junction bases numbered 9, after V lost 4 bases and J lost 7 bases. In nucleotides, the CDR3 is TGTGCCAGCAGTTCCTCGGGACAGGCTAAAGAGCAGTACTTC. It yields the protein CASSSSGQAKEQYF.

Written as DNA, the CDR3 is TGCAGCGTCGGGACGGCTGGAAACACCATATATTTT. It specifies CSVGTAGNTIYF. V gene TRBV29-1 combines with J gene TRBJ1-3, with a possible D match to TRBD1 (5 bases). The V end lost 6 bases, the J end lost 2 bases, and 8 bases lay between the germline ends. The CDR3 is 12 amino acids. The germline gives CDR1 SQVTM, CDR2 ANQGSEA.

The chain joins TRBV7-9 to TRBJ2-2, with 9 bases that match TRBD2. J lost 3 bases, V lost 3 bases, and 5 bases had no gene match. CDR3 length: 16 amino acids. Germline V lookup: CDR1 SEHNR, CDR2 FQNEAQ (reference sequence). CDR3 sequence reads: CASSFSGSIDTGELFF. The DNA for the CDR3 is TGTGCCAGCAGCTTTAGCGGGAGTATCGACACCGGGGAGCTGTTTTTT.

This clonotype was observed a few times. The chain carries TRBV6-1 and TRBJ2-1, with 8 bases that match TRBD2. The CDR3 is 16 amino acids. Looked up from germline, CDR1 is MNHNS and CDR2 is SASEGT. V was clipped by 6 bases and J by 8 bases; unmatched bases: 15. The CDR3 loop reads CASRLTGTSGEDEQFF. The CDR3 DNA sequence: TGTGCCAGCAGACTTACCGGGACTAGTGGGGAGGATGAGCAGTTCTTC.

This clonotype was recorded a few times. The rearrangement joins TRBV29-1 to TRBJ2-4; D is tentatively TRBD1 or TRBD2 (5 bases each). V lost 7 bases to trimming and J lost 5 bases, with 15 bases between them. The CDR3 runs to 13 residues. Germline V gene lookup returns CDR1 SQVTM and CDR2 ANQGSEA. The CDR3, as DNA: TGCAGCGCCGGCGCCGGGACCGAAAACATTCAGTACTTC. Translating gives CSAGAGTENIQYF.

This clonotype has only a few counts. The rearrangement uses TRBV29-1 and TRBJ2-1; a possible D gene is TRBD2 (6 bases). Per germline, CDR1 SQVTM and CDR2 ANQGSEA. Trimming pared 5 bases from V and 0 bases from J, leaving 14 bases between. CDR3 length: 15 amino acids. CDR3 region: CSVNLAPSSYNEQFF. CDR3 DNA: TGCAGCGTTAACCTAGCGCCAAGCTCCTACAATGAGCAGTTCTTC.

The CDR3 is CASMRPGGIQKLFF. In DNA, the CDR3 is TGTGCCAGTATGAGGCCAGGGGGAATTCAAAAACTGTTTTTT. V gene TRBV19 combines with J gene TRBJ1-4, with 7 nucleotides matching TRBD1. The germline V gene has CDR1 LNHDA and CDR2 SQIVND (reference sequence). This CDR3 region has 14 residues. V gave up 7 bases and J gave up 9 bases; unmatched junction bases: 11.

Only a few counts were recorded for this clonotype. The chain combines TRBV10-3 with TRBJ2-7, with D hard to call. CDR1 ENHRY and CDR2 SYGVKD come from the germline V gene. V was shortened by 6 bases and J by 7 bases, with 10 bases between the two germline ends. This CDR3 has 11 residues. The DNA of the CDR3 is TGTGCCATCAGCCAGCTACGGGAGCAGTACTTC. Translating gives CAISQLREQYF.

This clonotype came up many times. The rearrangement joins TRBV9 to TRBJ1-2; D not resolved. Germline CDR1 SGDLS, CDR2 YYNGEE. The V end was cut by 2 bases, the J end by 3 bases, with 14 bases between. This CDR3 region has 15 residues. The CDR3 loop reads CASSVRTRADYGYTF. CDR3 bases: TGTGCCAGCAGCGTTCGCACCAGAGCGGACTATGGCTACACCTTC.

The CDR3 sequence is CASSISGGTNTGELFF. CDR3 bases: TGTGCCAGTAGTATTTCCGGCGGGACTAACACCGGGGAGCTGTTTTTT. The chain recombines TRBV19 with TRBJ2-2, with TRBD2 as a possible D gene (6 bases). This CDR3 is 16 amino acids long. The V and J ends lost 3 bases and 2 bases respectively, with 13 bases between them. Germline V gene sequence: CDR1 LNHDA, CDR2 SQIVND (reference sequence).

This rearrangement joins TRBV7-9 to TRBJ2-1, with 9 bases matching TRBD1. From germline, CDR1 is SEHNR and CDR2 FQNEAQ (reference sequence). J was trimmed by 8 bases and V by 5 bases; bases with no gene match: 10. This CDR3 region has 15 residues. CDR3 in DNA: TGTGCCAGCAGCCAAACCGGGACAGGGTCCCATGAGCAGTTCTTC. Amino acids: CASSQTGTGSHEQFF.

This clonotype was seen only a few times. The rearrangement uses TRBV7-2 and TRBJ2-7; tentatively, D is TRBD1 (6 bases). This CDR3 comprises 14 residues. CDR1 and CDR2 (germline): SGHTA, FQGNSA. V lost 5 bases to trimming and J lost 0 bases, with 11 bases between them. CDR3 sequence (DNA): TGTGCCAGCAGCCGGGACACGAGCTCCTACGAGCAGTACTTC. Amino acid sequence: CASSRDTSSYEQYF.

The rearrangement joins TRBV5-1 to TRBJ2-1, with 10 bases matching TRBD2. With V trimmed by 4 bases and J by 3 bases, 4 bases remained unmatched. Germline V lookup: CDR1 SGHRS, CDR2 YFSETQ. The CDR3 sequence is 15 residues long. The CDR3 DNA is TGCGCCAGCAGCCCCGGGACTAGCGTCTACAATGAGCAGTTCTTC. This sequence encodes CASSPGTSVYNEQFF.

This clonotype was found once. A much larger clonotype is one base distant, so this may be a read error. The rearrangement joins TRBV27 to TRBJ2-1; tentatively, D is TRBD1 (6 bases). The germline V gene encodes CDR1 MNHEY and CDR2 SMNVEV (reference sequence). The CDR3 contains 12 residues. The germline V and J ends were trimmed by 4 bases and 6 bases, with 7 bases remaining between them. This chain's CDR3 is CASSWDTNEQFF. The CDR3 DNA sequence: TGTGCCAGCAGTTGGGACACCAATGAGCAGTTCTTC.

The sample holds many counts of this clonotype. The rearrangement links TRBV5-1 to TRBJ2-6; TRBD1 matches 7 bases. This CDR3 spans 15 amino acids. Per the germline V gene, CDR1 is SGHRS and CDR2 is YFSETQ. V dropped 2 bases and J dropped 4; count of bases not matched to a gene: 3. Here the CDR3 DNA reads TGCGCCAGCAGCTTACAGGGGTCCGGGGCCAACGTCCTGACTTTC. Residues: CASSLQGSGANVLTF.

The V and J genes are TRBV3-1 and TRBJ1-2; TRBD1 agrees at 10 bases. This CDR3 is 15 amino acids long. Germline loops: CDR1 LGHDT, CDR2 YNNKEL (reference sequence). V gave up 5 bases and J gave up 8 bases; unmatched junction bases: 11. The CDR3 coding sequence is TGTGCCAGCAGCTTCTCCGGGACAGGGGATTCCGGCTACACCTTC. Translated: CASSFSGTGDSGYTF.

This clonotype was seen a handful of times. The gene calls are TRBV6-1 and TRBJ1-5; 8 bases are a match to TRBD1. Germline loops: CDR1 MNHNS, CDR2 SASEGT. The CDR3 contains 14 residues. V dropped 2 bases and J dropped 6; count of bases not matched to a gene: 3. As DNA, the CDR3 is TGTGCCAGCAGTGAAAGAACAGGGGGTCAGCCCCAGCATTTT. Encoded protein: CASSERTGGQPQHF.

The chain has TRBV20-1 and TRBJ2-4, with a possible D match to TRBD2 (6 bases). In germline, CDR1 is DFQATT, CDR2 SNEGSKA (reference sequence). The CDR3 extends over 15 amino acids. Trimming removed 0 bases at V and 7 bases at J, with 16 bases between. In DNA form, the CDR3 reads TGCAGTGCTAGAGACCCGGGACTCCCAGGCAACATTCAGTACTTC. Protein sequence: CSARDPGLPGNIQYF.

The rearrangement joins TRBV24-1 to TRBJ2-2; TRBD2 matches 10 bases. The trim removed 10 bases at V and 0 bases at J, leaving 7 bases unmatched. The CDR3 extends over 16 amino acids. CDR1 and CDR2 from the germline V gene are KGHDR and SFDVKD. The CDR3 DNA follows: TGTGCCACTATGAGCGGGAGGGCCTCGAACACCGGGGAGCTGTTTTTT. Translation: CATMSGRASNTGELFF.

This rearrangement joins TRBV3-1 to TRBJ2-2, with D unclear. The germline gives CDR1 LGHDT, CDR2 YNNKEL (reference sequence). V was shortened by 2 bases and J by 0 bases, with 4 bases between the two germline ends. The CDR3 is 14 amino acids. CDR3 in DNA: TGTGCCAGCAGCCAAAACGCGAACACCGGGGAGCTGTTTTTT. This translates into CASSQNANTGELFF.

V gene TRBV20-1 combines with J gene TRBJ1-1; possible D gene TRBD1, 6 bases. V was pared by 3 bases and J by 11 bases, with 19 bases between. There are 13 residues in the CDR3. Germline values: CDR1 DFQATT, CDR2 SNEGSKA (reference sequence). CDR3 DNA sequence: TGCAGTGCTAGGGGGAAGGGGGGGCGATCCGCTTTCTTT. It is translated as CSARGKGGRSAFF.